This TCR beta chain was captured by sequencing in a study of blood T cell repertoires in COVID-19. Overall study context: The origin of the acute and convalescent COVID-19 samples was the United States, Italy and Spain.

Per the original methods: Quantification of nucleated cells was approximated via reference gene primer amplification. Data came from immunoSEQ multiplex PCR; TCRdb stores just in-frame clones and leaves some out. D and trimming were read from the DNA, whereas the V and J calls and clone size are those reported in that table. This table holds some 270,000 clones, around 85% found once. The junction had 3 bases not matched to a gene; V was cut back by 2 bases and J by 6 bases. CDR3 length: 15 residues. Germline lookup yields CDR1 SGHAT and CDR2 FQNNGV. What was sequenced was peripheral blood. This clonotype was obtained from a human donor with COVID-19, enrolled during active disease. The donor label of this sample is uncertain. The chain is built from TRBV11-2 and TRBJ2-2; 10 bases are a match to TRBD2. This chain's CDR3 is CASSLFLAGAGELFF. CDR3 nucleotide sequence: TGTGCCAGCAGCTTATTTCTAGCGGGAGCCGGGGAGCTGTTTTTT.